The sequence of this T cell receptor beta chain was determined in a study of blood T cell repertoires in COVID-19. The wider study: Collection of acute and convalescent COVID-19 samples took place in the United States, Italy and Spain. The analysed material was cDNA or gDNA that came from T cells, B-cell-depleted T cells, or PBMCs.

V lost 2 bases to trimming and J lost 2 bases; unmatched junction nucleotides: 6. The CDR3 is 17 amino acids. Germline CDR1 LNHNV, CDR2 YYDKDF (reference sequence). It was during active infection that Seattle patients were enrolled and then longitudinally followed. In the original processing: Reference gene primers were amplified, and this amplification served to estimate nucleated cell counts. Sequencing used immunoSEQ multiplex PCR; TCRdb keeps in-frame clones, though not all of them. V and J calls plus clone size are reproduced from that table; the DNA served to infer D and trimming. This table has fewer than 300,000 clones, over 75% appearing once.

This sequence was found in a man over 45 with COVID-19, enrolled during active disease. Sequenced material: peripheral blood. The chain combines TRBV15 with TRBJ2-3, with 11 positions matching TRBD2. DNA for the CDR3: TGTGCCACCAGCAGAACTACTAGCGGGAGTGCCACAGATACGCAGTATTTT. Translating gives CATSRTTSGSATDTQYF.